The clone carrying this T cell receptor beta chain has a count of ten or more. Its antigen is unknown. This entry comes from a study of T cells in Graves' hyperthyroidism and ophthalmopathy. Study overall: Peripheral blood was acquired at first diagnosis, ahead of any therapy whatsoever.

Per germline, CDR1 SEHNR and CDR2 FQNEAQ (reference sequence). There are 15 residues in the CDR3. J lost 10 bases, V lost 5 bases, and 13 bases had no gene match. Findings and caveats of the study: Peripheral blood also featured most of the thyroid clonotypes expanded above 0.001.

The authors obtained PBMCs from more than 9.5 ml of fresh peripheral blood. It was RNA transcripts that yielded the amplified TCR beta CDR3 regions. First-round RT-PCR of the TCR CDR3 relied on the HTBI primer set. Using its own MiXCR run on the multiplex PCR reads, TCRdb lists one record per CDR3 protein. The sample shows around 600,000 distinct CDR3 sequences, 13% to 15% of them seen only once. Sequences were obtained from blood. The source is a woman aged 18 to 35 with Graves' ophthalmopathy. The V gene is TRBV7-9, the J gene TRBJ1-4; 7 nucleotides agree with TRBD1. The CDR3 DNA reads TGTGCCAGCAGCGCCCGGGACAGTAAAATAGGAAAACTGTTTTTT. Translation gives CASSARDSKIGKLFF.